Below, 8 T cell receptor beta chains from the same sample are listed, as sequenced in a study of beta chain features in type 1 diabetes listed by TCRdb under 2018. Libraries were constructed by the immunoSEQ multiplex PCR assay. The entire isolated RNA was reverse transcribed using the High Capacity cDNA Reverse Transcription Kit, and thus expressed TCRB transcripts were sequenced. TCRdb stores this immuneACCESS table with in-frame sequences only. Part of the clones is absent; in the studies checked, under half of the shortfall reflects unresolved V genes, and no reason is known for the rest. This sample comprises 400,000 to 450,000 clones, around 14% of them detected only once. 0.035% to 0.045% of the sample lies in the top ten. Sequenced material: naive CD4+ T cells from blood. What this sample's cell subset or site label stands for: true naive CD4+ T cells. These TCRs come from a young man in good health.

This clone was detected only a few times. This chain links TRBV6-6 with TRBJ2-3, with D uncertain. The V end was cut by 5 bases, the J end by 1 base, with 10 bases between. CDR1 MNHNY and CDR2 SVGAGI come from the germline V gene (reference sequence). This CDR3 has 14 residues. Here the CDR3 DNA reads TGTGCCAGCAGTCTAAGAGTGGGCACAGATACGCAGTATTTT. Its translation: CASSLRVGTDTQYF.

The chain joins TRBV5-1 to TRBJ2-5; the match to TRBD2 covers 13 bases. The CDR3 has 17 amino acids. The V gene's germline CDR1 is SGHRS and CDR2 YFSETQ. V trimming: 3 bases; J trimming: 5 bases; junction bases outside the gene matches: 10. The CDR3 nucleotides are TGCGCCAGCAGCTCGGGACTAGCGGGGCCTTTAGGGGAGACCCAGTACTTC. Encoded protein: CASSSGLAGPLGETQYF.

This clone has a handful of counts. This chain connects TRBV14 to TRBJ1-1; D is possibly TRBD1 (6 bases). This CDR3 spans 14 amino acids. Trimming removed 3 bases from V and 5 bases from J, with 13 bases in between. In germline, CDR1 is SGHDN, CDR2 FVKESK. CDR3 DNA: TGTGCCAGCAGCCATACTGATCAGGGGACTGAAGCTTTCTTT. Its protein product is CASSHTDQGTEAFF.

This clone was seen only a few times. The chain is built from TRBV7-2 and TRBJ2-3; unclear D gene. The V and J ends lost 4 bases and 1 base respectively, with 9 bases between them. CDR3 length: 14 residues. Germline V CDR1 and CDR2: SGHTA, FQGNSA. The CDR3 DNA reads TGTGCCAGCAGCTCTCTGGGTCGCACAGATACGCAGTATTTT. It is translated as CASSSLGRTDTQYF.

This clone was detected only a few times. The chain joins TRBV9 to TRBJ1-2; D ambiguous. CDR1 and CDR2 from the germline V gene are SGDLS and YYNGEE. Trimming pared 3 bases from V and 8 bases from J, leaving 14 bases between. The CDR3 sequence is 13 residues long. The CDR3 region has the DNA TGTGCCAGCAGCGCCTTGGCGGGCCACGGCTACACCTTC. It encodes CASSALAGHGYTF.

This clone was seen only a few times. This chain's CDR3 is CASSPGGSGTDTQYF. The DNA for the CDR3 is TGTGCCAGCAGCCCCGGCGGGAGCGGCACAGATACGCAGTATTTT. The genes are TRBV7-3 and TRBJ2-3; 7 bases map to TRBD2. The CDR3 runs to 15 residues. V was clipped by 5 bases and J by 1 base; unmatched bases: 6. Germline CDR1 reads SGHTA; CDR2 reads FQGTGA.

This chain connects TRBV6-1 to TRBJ2-1; tentatively, D is TRBD1 (6 bases). V was trimmed by 7 bases and J by 8 bases, leaving 15 bases between them. Per germline, CDR1 MNHNS and CDR2 SASEGT. The CDR3 totals 13 residues. Here the CDR3 DNA reads TGTGCCAGCATCCAGGGGATGAAGGATGAGCAGTTCTTC. Translating gives CASIQGMKDEQFF.

This clone was recorded a few times. V usage is TRBV2 and J usage is TRBJ2-3, with TRBD1 matching 11 bases. There are 15 residues in the CDR3. CDR1 and CDR2 from the germline V gene are SNHLY and FYNNEI. Unmatched junction bases numbered 6, after V lost 6 bases and J lost 4 bases. In DNA, the CDR3 is TGTGCCAGCAGCCCAAGGACAGGGGGCGCAGATACGCAGTATTTT. This encodes CASSPRTGGADTQYF.